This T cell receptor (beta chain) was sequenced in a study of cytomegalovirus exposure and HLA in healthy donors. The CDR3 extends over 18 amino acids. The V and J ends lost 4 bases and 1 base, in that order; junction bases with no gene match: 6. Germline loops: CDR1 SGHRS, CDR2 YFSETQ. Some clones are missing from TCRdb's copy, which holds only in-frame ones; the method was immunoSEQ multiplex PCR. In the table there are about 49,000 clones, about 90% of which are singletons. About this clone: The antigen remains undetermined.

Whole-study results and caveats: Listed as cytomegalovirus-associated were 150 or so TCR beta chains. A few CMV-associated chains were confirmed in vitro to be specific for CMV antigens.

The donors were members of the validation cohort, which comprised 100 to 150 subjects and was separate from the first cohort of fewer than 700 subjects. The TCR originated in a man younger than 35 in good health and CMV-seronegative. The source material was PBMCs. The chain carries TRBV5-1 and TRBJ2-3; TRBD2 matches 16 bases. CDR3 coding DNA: TGCGCCAGCAGCGCCGGGACTAGCGGGAGGGGTGGCACAGATACGCAGTATTTT. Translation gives CASSAGTSGRGGTDTQYF.